Listed here are 21 T cell receptor beta chains from one sample, sequenced in a study of regulatory T cells in long-lasting Graves disease (dated by TCRdb to about 2021). Taken with the paper, the label for time point translates to: newly diagnosed GD, antithyroid drugs for less than 3 months. For both TCR sequencing and RNA sequencing, RNA was extracted from PBMCs using TRIzol. The protocol used for the library was multiplex PCR. Sequencing was carried out with an Illumina HiSeq 4000. iRepertoire HTBI primers and Arm-PCR amplification of CDR3 regions were used to construct TCR beta libraries. TCRdb applied fastp at Q25 and MiXCR to the public reads, then kept only in-frame beta chains. Duplicate CDR3 protein sequences are folded into a single record with the most common DNA and genes. For this sample the table gives 400,000 to 500,000 distinct CDR3 sequences, of which less than 20% were detected only once. The ten largest make up 20% to 25% of the sample.

These data are also associated with another study on T cells in Graves' hyperthyroidism and ophthalmopathy.

The input for sequencing was peripheral blood mononuclear cells (PBMCs), taken at new diagnosis, from a patient treated with antithyroid drugs. These receptor sequences come from a woman between 18 and 30 years old with Graves disease. Donor details come from another sample of the same person, matched by shared clones.

Concerning this clonotype itself: A clone one base away is much larger, so this may be a read error. The J gene is TRBJ2-2, the V gene TRBV12-3 or TRBV12-4, with D hard to call. The CDR3 has 13 amino acids. Deletions cut 6 bases from V and 4 bases from J, with 9 bases between. CDR3 nucleotide sequence: TGTGCCAGCAGCCGACCGATCACCGGGGAGCTGTTTTTT. It is translated as CASSRPITGELFF.

In this sample, this clonotype turned up many times. This chain joins TRBV4-1 and TRBJ2-1; the D gene is possibly TRBD2 (6 bases). The CDR3 has 16 residues. Germline values: CDR1 MGHRA, CDR2 YSYEKL. The V end was cut by 1 base, the J end by 2 bases, with 12 bases between. The CDR3: CASSQGLGGTYNEQFF. In DNA, the CDR3 is TGCGCCAGCAGCCAAGGATTGGGCGGGACCTACAATGAGCAGTTCTTC.

This clonotype was counted only a few times. V gene TRBV6-9 combines with J gene TRBJ2-6; 7 bases fit TRBD1. Trimming cost V 4 bases and J 1 base; bases outside gene matches: 10. This CDR3 has 18 amino acids. The germline gives CDR1 MNHGY, CDR2 SVAAGI. CDR3 nucleotide sequence: TGTGCCAGCAGTTCAAGGCAGGGGGTGGGGTCTGGGGCCAACGTCCTGACTTTC. Protein: CASSSRQGVGSGANVLTF.

This clonotype has just a few counts. CDR3 nucleotide sequence: TGTGCCAGCAGCTCGAGGGTGGGTAATGAAAAACTGTTTTTT. Translating it yields CASSSRVGNEKLFF. The V and J genes are TRBV7-9 and TRBJ1-4; no definite D call. The CDR3 has 14 amino acids. V was clipped by 4 bases and J by 4 bases, with 10 bases between them. Germline V lookup: CDR1 SEHNR, CDR2 FQNEAQ (reference sequence).

This chain joins TRBV6-2 or TRBV6-3 and TRBJ1-5; D not certain. Germline V gene lookup returns CDR1 MNHEY and CDR2 SVGEGT. V lost 7 bases, J lost 2 bases, and 15 bases lay in between. The CDR3 loop spans 15 amino acids. The CDR3 loop is CASISRQVGNQPQHF. The CDR3 nucleotides read TGTGCCAGCATCTCGCGGCAGGTGGGCAATCAGCCCCAGCATTTT.

This clonotype came up many times. The J gene is TRBJ2-7, the V gene TRBV7-9, with unresolved D. The CDR3 runs to 14 residues. V was clipped by 5 bases and J by 4 bases, with 15 bases between them. CDR1 is SEHNR and CDR2 is FQNEAQ in the germline V gene (reference sequence). The CDR3 sequence is CASSSSSWGYEQYF. In DNA, the CDR3 is TGTGCCAGCAGCAGCAGTAGTTGGGGATACGAGCAGTACTTC.

The chain couples TRBV4-3 to TRBJ1-1, with a possible D match to TRBD1 (5 bases). The CDR3 loop spans 13 amino acids. V was trimmed by 2 bases and J by 7 bases, leaving 11 bases between them. Germline V lookup: CDR1 LGHNA, CDR2 YSLEER. The CDR3 here is CASSQYGAGEAFF. The CDR3 nucleotides read TGCGCCAGCAGCCAATACGGGGCAGGTGAAGCTTTCTTT.

A note on this clonotype: This may arise from a read error, as a much more abundant clone is one base away. The CDR3 does not close with the conserved phenylalanine or tryptophan, likely indicating a read error. V gene TRBV12-5 combines with J gene TRBJ2-1; the match to TRBD2 covers 13 bases. The CDR3 has 17 amino acids. Germline V CDR1 and CDR2: LGHNT, FRNRAP. J gave up 4 bases and V 6 bases, and 9 bases lay outside the gene matches. The CDR3 bases are TGTGCTAGTGGCTCACCCCGGGGACTAGCGGGATACAATGAGCAGTTCCTC. Translated: CASGSPRGLAGYNEQFL.

This clonotype was seen at least ten times. The chain couples TRBV6-9 to TRBJ1-5; D is perhaps TRBD1 (5 bases). This CDR3 contains 13 residues. The V gene's germline CDR1 is MNHGY and CDR2 SVAAGI. V lost 3 bases and J lost 6, with 9 bases in between. The CDR3 sequence: CASSYGGGQPQHF. DNA for the CDR3: TGTGCCAGCAGTTACGGCGGGGGTCAGCCCCAGCATTTT.

This clonotype was counted ten times or more. V and J are TRBV12-3 or TRBV12-4 and TRBJ2-3; D is possibly TRBD1 (5 bases). Trimming took 4 bases from V and 5 from J, leaving 10 bases between them. The CDR3 consists of 13 residues. CDR3 sequence (DNA): TGTGCCAGCAGTTCCTCAGGGCTAGATACGCAGTATTTT. Its protein product is CASSSSGLDTQYF.

Only a few counts were recorded for this clonotype. Here the CDR3 reads CASSSGLAGVPTNTGELFF. CDR3 bases: TGTGCCAGCAGCTCCGGACTAGCGGGAGTCCCGACCAACACCGGGGAGCTGTTTTTT. The J gene is TRBJ2-2, the V gene TRBV7-9, with 13 bases lining up with TRBD2. This CDR3 has 19 residues. The V and J ends lost 4 bases and 2 bases, in that order; junction bases with no gene match: 10. The germline CDR1 and CDR2 sequences are SEHNR and FQNEAQ (reference sequence).

The chain combines TRBV28 with TRBJ2-1, with TRBD2 identical over 10 bases. Germline V gene data show CDR1 as MDHEN and CDR2 as SYDVKM. The CDR3 totals 16 residues. The ends lost 5 bases at V and 8 bases at J; junction bases unmatched: 12. CDR3 sequence: CASSPYSAGGLDEQFF. CDR3 nucleotide sequence: TGTGCCAGCAGTCCCTACTCAGCGGGAGGGTTAGATGAGCAGTTCTTC.

This clonotype has a count of ten or more. The V and J genes are TRBV11-2 and TRBJ2-7; possible D gene TRBD1, 6 bases. Germline V gene sequence: CDR1 SGHAT, CDR2 FQNNGV. This CDR3 contains 14 residues. Trimming took 6 bases from V and 1 from J, leaving 13 bases between them. The CDR3: CASRSEQGSYEQYF. The CDR3 DNA reads as TGTGCCAGCAGGTCAGAACAGGGTTCCTACGAGCAGTACTTC.

The sample holds a few counts of this clonotype. The genes are TRBV4-2 and TRBJ1-2, with TRBD1 identical over 7 bases. CDR3 length: 17 amino acids. In germline, CDR1 is LGHNA, CDR2 YNFKEQ. With 4 bases clipped from V and 0 bases from J, the junction kept 11 bases outside the gene matches. The CDR3 sequence is CASSLRPRQGANYGYTF. The CDR3 DNA reads as TGTGCCAGCAGCCTCAGACCTAGGCAGGGGGCTAACTATGGCTACACCTTC.

The CDR3: CAWSPSAGASSYNEQFF. The CDR3 DNA reads TGTGCCTGGAGCCCGTCAGCCGGGGCGAGCTCCTACAATGAGCAGTTCTTC. The J gene is TRBJ2-1, the V gene TRBV30; D may be TRBD1 or TRBD2 (5 bases each). The V and J ends lost 3 bases and 0 bases respectively, with 18 bases between them. Germline assignment: CDR1 GTSNPN and CDR2 SVGIG (reference sequence). The CDR3 spans 17 residues.

As regards this clonotype: A much larger clone sits a single nucleotide away, making a read error possible. Without the conserved terminal phenylalanine or tryptophan, this CDR3 likely stems from a read error. V and J are TRBV6-5 and TRBJ1-1; D gene ambiguous. Trimming stripped 6 bases from V and 7 bases from J, with 21 bases between. The germline gives CDR1 MNHEY, CDR2 SVGAGI. The CDR3 consists of 15 residues. The CDR3 sequence: CASREGLYKASEAFL. In DNA form, the CDR3 reads TGTGCCAGCAGAGAGGGTCTTTACAAGGCGAGTGAAGCTTTCCTT.

This clonotype was seen a few times. J is TRBJ1-3 and V is TRBV6-1; 7 bases line up with TRBD1. Germline CDR1 MNHNS, CDR2 SASEGT. V shed 7 bases, J shed 4 bases, and the junction held 1 base outside the gene matches. The CDR3 length is 12 residues. CDR3 sequence (DNA): TGTGCCAGCAAGGGACAGGGAAACACCATATATTTT. It is translated as CASKGQGNTIYF.

The genes are TRBV29-1 and TRBJ2-1; no clear D gene. The V end lost 0 bases, the J end lost 6 bases, and 6 bases lay between the germline ends. Germline values: CDR1 SQVTM, CDR2 ANQGSEA. The CDR3 contains 12 residues. The CDR3 region has the DNA TGCAGCGTTGAAGATTCGGGCAATGAGCAGTTCTTC. This encodes CSVEDSGNEQFF.

This clonotype was seen many times. This chain connects TRBV6-2 or TRBV6-3 to TRBJ2-3; D ambiguous. The CDR3 consists of 16 residues. Germline CDR1 MNHEY, CDR2 SVGEGT. Trimming cost V 0 bases and J 2 bases, with 12 bases left between them. The CDR3 DNA follows: TGTGCCAGCAGTTACTCGATAGTGGCGGCCACAGATACGCAGTATTTT. Translated, it gives CASSYSIVAATDTQYF.

Many counts were recorded for this clonotype. The J gene is TRBJ2-7, the V gene TRBV9; D gene unclear. Germline V CDR1 and CDR2: SGDLS, YYNGEE. CDR3 length: 13 amino acids. Trimming removed 0 bases at V and 0 bases at J, with 4 bases between. DNA of the CDR3: TGTGCCAGCAGCGTAGGAGGCTCCTACGAGCAGTACTTC. It encodes CASSVGGSYEQYF.

This chain links TRBV20-1 with TRBJ1-2, with 7 bases that match TRBD1. Trimming took 1 base from V and 4 from J; bases not matched to a gene: 9. Germline loops: CDR1 DFQATT, CDR2 SNEGSKA (reference sequence). The CDR3 is 15 residues long. CDR3 DNA sequence: TGCAGTGCTAGAGTGACAGGGATAAACTTCTATGGCTACACCTTC. Amino acids: CSARVTGINFYGYTF.